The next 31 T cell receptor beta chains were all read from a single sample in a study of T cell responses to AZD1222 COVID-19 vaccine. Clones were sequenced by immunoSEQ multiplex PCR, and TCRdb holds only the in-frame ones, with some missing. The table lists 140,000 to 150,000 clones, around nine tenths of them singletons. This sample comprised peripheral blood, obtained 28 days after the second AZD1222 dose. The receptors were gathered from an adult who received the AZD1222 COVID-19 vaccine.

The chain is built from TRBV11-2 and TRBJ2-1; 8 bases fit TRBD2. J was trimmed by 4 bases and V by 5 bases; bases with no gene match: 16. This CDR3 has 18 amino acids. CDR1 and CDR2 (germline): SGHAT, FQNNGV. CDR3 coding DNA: TGTGCCAGCAGCCCGGGGTTTACGAGCGGGAGTCGGTACAATGAGCAGTTCTTC. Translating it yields CASSPGFTSGSRYNEQFF.

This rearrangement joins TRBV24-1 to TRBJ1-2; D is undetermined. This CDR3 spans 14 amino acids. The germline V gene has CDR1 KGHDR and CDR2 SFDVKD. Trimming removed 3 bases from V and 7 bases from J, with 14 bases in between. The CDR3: CATSDRSSRSGYTF. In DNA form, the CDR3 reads TGTGCCACCAGTGATCGTTCATCACGGTCTGGCTACACCTTC.

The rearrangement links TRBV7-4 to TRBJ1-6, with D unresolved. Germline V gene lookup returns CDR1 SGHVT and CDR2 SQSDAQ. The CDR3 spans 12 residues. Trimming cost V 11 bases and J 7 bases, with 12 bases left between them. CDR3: CAPREINSPLHF. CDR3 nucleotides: TGTGCCCCGAGGGAGATAAATTCACCCCTCCACTTT. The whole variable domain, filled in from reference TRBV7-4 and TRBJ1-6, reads GAGVSQSPRYKVAKRGRDVALRCDSISGHVTLYWYRQTLGQGSEVLTYSQSDAQRDKSGRPSGRFSAERPERSVSTLKIQRTEQGDSAVYLCAPREINSPLHFGNGTRLTVT.

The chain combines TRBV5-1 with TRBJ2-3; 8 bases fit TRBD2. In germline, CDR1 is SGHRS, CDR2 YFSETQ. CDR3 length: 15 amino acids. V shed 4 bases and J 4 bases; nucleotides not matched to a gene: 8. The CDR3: CASSPFAGGSDTQYF. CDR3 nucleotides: TGCGCCAGCAGCCCCTTTGCGGGAGGCTCAGATACGCAGTATTTT. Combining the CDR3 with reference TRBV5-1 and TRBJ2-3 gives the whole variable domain KAGVTQTPRYLIKTRGQQVTLSCSPISGHRSVSWYQQTPGQGLQFLFEYFSETQRNKGNFPGRFSGRQFSNSRSEMNVSTLELGDSALYLCASSPFAGGSDTQYFGPGTRLTVL.

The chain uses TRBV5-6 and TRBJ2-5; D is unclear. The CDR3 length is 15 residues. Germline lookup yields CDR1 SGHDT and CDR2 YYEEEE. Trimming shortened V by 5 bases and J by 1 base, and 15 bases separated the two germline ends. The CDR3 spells CASRELRGGQETQYF. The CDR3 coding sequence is TGTGCCAGCAGAGAGTTAAGAGGCGGCCAAGAGACCCAGTACTTC.

In nucleotides, the CDR3 is TGTGCCAGCACTCGTGACAGGAACAATGAGCAGTTCTTC. As protein: CASTRDRNNEQFF. The chain recombines TRBV2 with TRBJ2-1, with a tentative D call TRBD1 (6 bases). Germline values: CDR1 SNHLY, CDR2 FYNNEI. V was shortened by 7 bases and J by 5 bases, with 12 bases between the two germline ends. This CDR3 spans 13 amino acids. The full variable domain, with the rest looked up from reference TRBV2 and TRBJ2-1, is EPEVTQTPSHQVTQMGQEVILRCVPISNHLYFYWYRQILGQKVEFLVSFYNNEISEKSEIFDDQFSVERPDGSNFTLKIRSTKLEDSAMYFCASTRDRNNEQFFGPGTRLTVL.

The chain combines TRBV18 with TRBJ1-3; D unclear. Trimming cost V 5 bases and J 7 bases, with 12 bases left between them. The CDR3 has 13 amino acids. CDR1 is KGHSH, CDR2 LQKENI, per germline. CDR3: CASSNYWSNTIYF. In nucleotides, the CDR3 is TGTGCCAGCTCAAACTACTGGTCCAACACCATATATTTT.

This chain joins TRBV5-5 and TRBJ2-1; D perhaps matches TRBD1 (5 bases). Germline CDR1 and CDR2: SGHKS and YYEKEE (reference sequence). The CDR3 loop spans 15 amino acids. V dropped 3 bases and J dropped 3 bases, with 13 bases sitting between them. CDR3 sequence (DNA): TGTGCCAGCAGCTCTGAGGAAGGGGTCTACAATGAGCAGTTCTTC. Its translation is CASSSEEGVYNEQFF.

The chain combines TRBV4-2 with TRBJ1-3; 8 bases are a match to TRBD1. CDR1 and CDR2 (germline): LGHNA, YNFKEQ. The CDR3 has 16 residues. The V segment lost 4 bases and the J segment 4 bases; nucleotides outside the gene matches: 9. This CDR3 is CASSLRTGQEGNTIYF. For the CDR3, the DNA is TGTGCCAGCAGCCTGCGGACAGGGCAGGAGGGAAACACCATATATTTT.

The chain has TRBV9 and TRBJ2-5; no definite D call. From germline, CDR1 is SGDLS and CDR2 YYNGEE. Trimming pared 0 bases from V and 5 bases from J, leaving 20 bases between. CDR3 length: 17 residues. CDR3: CASSVVNSGVETETQYF. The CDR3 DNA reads TGTGCCAGCAGCGTAGTAAACAGTGGAGTGGAGACTGAGACCCAGTACTTC.

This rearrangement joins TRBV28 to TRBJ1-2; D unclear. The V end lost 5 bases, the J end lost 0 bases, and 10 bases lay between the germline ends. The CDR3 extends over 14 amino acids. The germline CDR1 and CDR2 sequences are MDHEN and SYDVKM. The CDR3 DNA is TGTGCCAGCAGTAGACCCCCTACTAACTATGGCTACACCTTC. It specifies CASSRPPTNYGYTF.

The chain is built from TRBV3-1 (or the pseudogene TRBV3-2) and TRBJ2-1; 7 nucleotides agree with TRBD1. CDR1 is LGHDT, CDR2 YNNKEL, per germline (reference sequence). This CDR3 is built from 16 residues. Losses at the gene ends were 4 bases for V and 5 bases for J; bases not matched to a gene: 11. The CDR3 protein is CASSPPPGTENNEQFF. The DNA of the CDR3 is TGTGCCAGCAGCCCACCCCCCGGGACAGAAAACAATGAGCAGTTCTTC.

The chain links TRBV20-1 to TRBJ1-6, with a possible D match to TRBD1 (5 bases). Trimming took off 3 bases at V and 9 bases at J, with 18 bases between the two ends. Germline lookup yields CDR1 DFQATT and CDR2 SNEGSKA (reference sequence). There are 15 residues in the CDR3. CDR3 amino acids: CSASSPLQERSPLHF. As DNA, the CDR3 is TGCAGTGCTAGTTCTCCCCTACAGGAACGTTCACCCCTCCACTTT.

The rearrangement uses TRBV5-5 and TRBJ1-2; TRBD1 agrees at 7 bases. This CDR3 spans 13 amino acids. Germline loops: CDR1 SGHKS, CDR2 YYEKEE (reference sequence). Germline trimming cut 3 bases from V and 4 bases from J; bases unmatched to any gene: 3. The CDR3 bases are TGTGCCAGCAGCTCAAGGGGGCCCTATGGCTACACCTTC. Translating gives CASSSRGPYGYTF. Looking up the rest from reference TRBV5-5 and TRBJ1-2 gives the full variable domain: DAGVTQSPTHLIKTRGQQVTLRCSPISGHKSVSWYQQVLGQGPQFIFQYYEKEERGRGNFPDRFSARQFPNYSSELNVNALLLGDSALYLCASSSRGPYGYTFGSGTRLTVV.

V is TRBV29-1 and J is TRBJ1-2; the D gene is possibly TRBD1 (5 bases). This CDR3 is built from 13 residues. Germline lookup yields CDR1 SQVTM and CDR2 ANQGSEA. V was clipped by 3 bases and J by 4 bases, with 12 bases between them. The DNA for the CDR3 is TGCAGCGTTGAGGTCGGGGGGTCCTATGGCTACACCTTC. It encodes CSVEVGGSYGYTF.

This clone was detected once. CDR3 sequence (DNA): TGTGCCAGCAGCTTGCTAGGCGAAGCCCTCCACTTT. Residues: CASSLLGEALHF. This chain joins TRBV11-2 and TRBJ1-6; D not resolved. Germline assignment: CDR1 SGHAT and CDR2 FQNNGV. This CDR3 region has 12 residues. V was shortened by 3 bases and J by 14 bases, with 11 bases between the two germline ends.

CDR3 sequence: CATRGGQGERKLFF. CDR3 sequence (DNA): TGTGCCACCAGGGGAGGACAGGGGGAGAGGAAACTGTTTTTT. The rearrangement joins TRBV15 to TRBJ1-4, with 10 bases that match TRBD1. This CDR3 comprises 14 residues. Germline V gene lookup returns CDR1 LNHNV and CDR2 YYDKDF (reference sequence). The junction had 9 bases not matched to a gene; V was cut back by 6 bases and J by 11 bases.

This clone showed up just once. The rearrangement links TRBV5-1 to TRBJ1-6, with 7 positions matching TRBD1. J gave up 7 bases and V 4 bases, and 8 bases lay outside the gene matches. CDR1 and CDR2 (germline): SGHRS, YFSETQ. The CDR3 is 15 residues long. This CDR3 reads CASSVDRVTNSPLHF. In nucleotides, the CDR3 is TGCGCCAGCAGCGTCGACAGGGTGACGAATTCACCCCTCCACTTT.

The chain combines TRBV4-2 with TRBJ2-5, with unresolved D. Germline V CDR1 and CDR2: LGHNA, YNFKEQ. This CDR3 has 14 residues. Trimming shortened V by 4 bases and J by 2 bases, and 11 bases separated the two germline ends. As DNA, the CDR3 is TGTGCCAGCAGCCTTAACCTTGGGCAAGAGACCCAGTACTTC. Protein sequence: CASSLNLGQETQYF.

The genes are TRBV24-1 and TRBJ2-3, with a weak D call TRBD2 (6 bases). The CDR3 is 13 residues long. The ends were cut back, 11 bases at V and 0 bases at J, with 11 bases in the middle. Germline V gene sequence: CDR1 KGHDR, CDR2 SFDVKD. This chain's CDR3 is CAISGHSTDTQYF. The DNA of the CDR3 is TGTGCCATCAGCGGGCATAGCACAGATACGCAGTATTTT.

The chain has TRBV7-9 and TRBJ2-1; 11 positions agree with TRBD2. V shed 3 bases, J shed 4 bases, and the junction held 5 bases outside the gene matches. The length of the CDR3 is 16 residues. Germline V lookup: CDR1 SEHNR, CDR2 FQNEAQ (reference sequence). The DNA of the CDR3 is TGTGCCAGCAGCTTTCGATTAGCGGGAGGGTACAATGAGCAGTTCTTC. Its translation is CASSFRLAGGYNEQFF.

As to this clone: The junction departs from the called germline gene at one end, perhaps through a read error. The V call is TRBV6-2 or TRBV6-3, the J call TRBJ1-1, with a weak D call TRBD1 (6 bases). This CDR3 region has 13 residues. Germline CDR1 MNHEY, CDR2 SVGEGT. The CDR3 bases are TGTGCCAGCAGTTACGGCCAGGGGACTGGAGCTTTCTTT. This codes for CASSYGQGTGAFF.

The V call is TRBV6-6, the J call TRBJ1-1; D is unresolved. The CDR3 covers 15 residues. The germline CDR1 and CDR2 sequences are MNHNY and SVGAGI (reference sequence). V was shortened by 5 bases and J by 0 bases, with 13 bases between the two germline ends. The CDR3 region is CASSPPMALNTEAFF. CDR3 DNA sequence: TGTGCCAGCAGTCCCCCTATGGCTCTGAACACTGAAGCTTTCTTT.

This chain's CDR3 is CASSPSGQSYEQYF. For the CDR3, the DNA is TGTGCCAGCTCACCATCCGGACAGTCCTACGAGCAGTACTTC. The chain employs TRBV18 and TRBJ2-7, with D perhaps TRBD1 (6 bases). Germline CDR1 KGHSH, CDR2 LQKENI. CDR3 length: 14 residues. Trimming removed 2 bases at V and 1 base at J, with 9 bases between.

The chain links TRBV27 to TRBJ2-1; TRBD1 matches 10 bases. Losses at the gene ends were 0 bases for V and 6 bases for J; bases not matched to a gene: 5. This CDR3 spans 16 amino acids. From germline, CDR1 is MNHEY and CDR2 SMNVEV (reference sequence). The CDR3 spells CASSLSRDRGGNEQFF. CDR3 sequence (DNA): TGTGCCAGCAGTTTATCCCGGGACAGGGGAGGCAATGAGCAGTTCTTC.

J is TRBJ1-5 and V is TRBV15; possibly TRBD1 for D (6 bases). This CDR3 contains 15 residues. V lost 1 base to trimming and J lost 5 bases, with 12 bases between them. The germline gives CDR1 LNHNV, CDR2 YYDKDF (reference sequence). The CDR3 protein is CATSRAGGAYQPQHF. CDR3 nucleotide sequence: TGTGCCACCAGCAGAGCGGGGGGGGCATATCAGCCCCAGCATTTT.

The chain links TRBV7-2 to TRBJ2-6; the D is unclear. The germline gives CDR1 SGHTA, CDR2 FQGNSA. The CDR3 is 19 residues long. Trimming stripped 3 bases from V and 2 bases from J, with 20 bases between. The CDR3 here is CASSFLVSSRATGANVLTF. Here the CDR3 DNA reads TGTGCCAGCAGCTTCTTGGTATCTTCCAGAGCCACTGGGGCCAACGTCCTGACTTTC.

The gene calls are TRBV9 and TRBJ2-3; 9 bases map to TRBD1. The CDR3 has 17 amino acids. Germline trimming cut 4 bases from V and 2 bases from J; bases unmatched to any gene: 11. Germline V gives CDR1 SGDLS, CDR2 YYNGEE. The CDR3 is CASSPILRDRDTDTQYF. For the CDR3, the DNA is TGTGCCAGCAGCCCTATACTCCGGGACAGGGACACAGATACGCAGTATTTT.

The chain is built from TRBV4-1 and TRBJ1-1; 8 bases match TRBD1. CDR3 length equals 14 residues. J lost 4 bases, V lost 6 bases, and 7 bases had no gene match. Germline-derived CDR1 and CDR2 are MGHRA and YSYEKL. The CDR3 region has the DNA TGCGCCAGCAGGCAAAGACAGGGGAGCACTGAAGCTTTCTTT. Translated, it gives CASRQRQGSTEAFF.

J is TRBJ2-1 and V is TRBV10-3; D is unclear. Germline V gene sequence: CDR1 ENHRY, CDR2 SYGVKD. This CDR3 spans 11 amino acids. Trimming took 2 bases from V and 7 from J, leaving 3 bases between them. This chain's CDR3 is CAISEVNEQFF. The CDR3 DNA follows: TGTGCCATCAGTGAGGTTAATGAGCAGTTCTTC.

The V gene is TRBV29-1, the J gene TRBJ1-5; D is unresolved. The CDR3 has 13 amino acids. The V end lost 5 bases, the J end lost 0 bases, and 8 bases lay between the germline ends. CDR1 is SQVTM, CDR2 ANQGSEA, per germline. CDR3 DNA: TGCAGCGTTCGGCAGGATAGCAATCAGCCCCAGCATTTT. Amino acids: CSVRQDSNQPQHF.